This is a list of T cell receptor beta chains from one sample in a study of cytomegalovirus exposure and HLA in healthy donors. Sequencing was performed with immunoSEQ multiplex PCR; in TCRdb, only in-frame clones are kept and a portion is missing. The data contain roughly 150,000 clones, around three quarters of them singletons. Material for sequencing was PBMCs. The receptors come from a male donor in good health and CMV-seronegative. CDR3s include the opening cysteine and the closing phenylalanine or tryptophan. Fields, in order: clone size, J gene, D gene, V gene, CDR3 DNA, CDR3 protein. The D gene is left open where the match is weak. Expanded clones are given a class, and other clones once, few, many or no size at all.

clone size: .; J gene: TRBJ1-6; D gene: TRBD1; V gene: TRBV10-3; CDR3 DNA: TGTGCCAGCACAGGGGGTGCGAATTCACCCCTCCACTTT; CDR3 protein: CASTGGANSPLHF
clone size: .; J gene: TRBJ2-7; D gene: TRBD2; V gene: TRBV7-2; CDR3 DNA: TGTGCCAGCAGCTTCACTAGCGGGAACTACGAGCAGTACTTC; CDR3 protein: CASSFTSGNYEQYF
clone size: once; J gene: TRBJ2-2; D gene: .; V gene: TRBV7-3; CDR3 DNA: TGTGCCAGCAGCTCCTTATTCACCGGGGAGCTGTTTTTT; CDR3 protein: CASSSLFTGELFF
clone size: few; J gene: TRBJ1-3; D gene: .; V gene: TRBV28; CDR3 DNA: TGTGCCAGCATTGGGCCAGAATGGCACACCATATATTTT; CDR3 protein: CASIGPEWHTIYF
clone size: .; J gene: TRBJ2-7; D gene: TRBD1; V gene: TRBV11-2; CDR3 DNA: TGTGCCAGCAGCTCGACACCGGGACAGGGGGTATACGAGCAGTACTTC; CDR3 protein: CASSSTPGQGVYEQYF
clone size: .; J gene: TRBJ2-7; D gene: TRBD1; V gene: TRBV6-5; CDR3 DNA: TGTGCCAGCAGCCTCGCGGGACAGGGCGTCTACGAGCAGTACTTC; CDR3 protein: CASSLAGQGVYEQYF
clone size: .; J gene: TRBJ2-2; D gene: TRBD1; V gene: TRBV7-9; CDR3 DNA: TGTGCCAGCAGCGTACAGGGGGCCCTGTCACCCGGGGAGCTGTTTTTT; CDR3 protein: CASSVQGALSPGELFF
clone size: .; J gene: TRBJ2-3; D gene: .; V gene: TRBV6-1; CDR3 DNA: TGTGCCAGCAGTGGAAACAGGGAGAGCACAGATACGCAGTATTTT; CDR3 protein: CASSGNRESTDTQYF
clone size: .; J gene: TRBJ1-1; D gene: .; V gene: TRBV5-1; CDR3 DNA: TGCGCCAGCAGGGTAGGAGTGAACACTGAAGCTTTCTTT; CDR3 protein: CASRVGVNTEAFF
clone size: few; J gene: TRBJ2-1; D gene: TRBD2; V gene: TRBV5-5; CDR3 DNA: TGTGCCAGCAGCTTGGGACTAGCGGGAAGCAATGAGCAGTTCTTC; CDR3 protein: CASSLGLAGSNEQFF
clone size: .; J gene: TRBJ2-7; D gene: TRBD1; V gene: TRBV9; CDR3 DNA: TGTGCCAGCAGCGCCACAGGGGGCGCCTACGAGCAGTACTTC; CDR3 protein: CASSATGGAYEQYF
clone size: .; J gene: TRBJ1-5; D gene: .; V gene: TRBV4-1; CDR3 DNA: TGCGCCAGCAGCCGGCGGGGGGGGAGGGTCAATCAGCCCCAGCATTTT; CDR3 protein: CASSRRGGRVNQPQHF
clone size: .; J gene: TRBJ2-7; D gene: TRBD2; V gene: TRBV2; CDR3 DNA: TGTGCCAGGACTTGGGTTAGCGGGGGCTACGAGCAGTACTTC; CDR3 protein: CARTWVSGGYEQYF
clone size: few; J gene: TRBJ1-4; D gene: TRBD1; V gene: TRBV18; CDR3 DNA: TGTGCCAGCTCACCCATAACAGGACAGGGTCTTAATGAAAAACTGTTTTTT; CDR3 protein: CASSPITGQGLNEKLFF
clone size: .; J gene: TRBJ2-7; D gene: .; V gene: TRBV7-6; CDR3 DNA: TGTGCCAGCAGCTCAGAGGGGGAATGGGGCGAGCAGTACTTC; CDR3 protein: CASSSEGEWGEQYF
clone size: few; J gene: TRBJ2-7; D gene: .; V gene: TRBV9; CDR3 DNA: TGTGCCAGCAGCGTTTCGGCGGCGACCTACGAGCAGTACTTC; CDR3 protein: CASSVSAATYEQYF
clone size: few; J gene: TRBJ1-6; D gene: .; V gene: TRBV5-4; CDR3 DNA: TGTGCCAGCAGCTCCCCGGCAGCACCGGGACAACGGCACTTT; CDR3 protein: CASSSPAAPGQRHF
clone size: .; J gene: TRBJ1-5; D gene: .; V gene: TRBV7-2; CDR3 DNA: TGTGCCAGCAGCTTCGGGGGACAGCCCCAGCATTTT; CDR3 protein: CASSFGGQPQHF
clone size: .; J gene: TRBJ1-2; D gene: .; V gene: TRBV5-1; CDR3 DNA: TGCGCCAGCAGCGACGACAGGGGCTACACCTTC; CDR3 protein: CASSDDRGYTF
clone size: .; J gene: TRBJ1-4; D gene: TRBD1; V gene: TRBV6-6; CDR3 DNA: TGTGCCAGCAGTTACGACAGGGCTAATGAAAAACTGTTTTTT; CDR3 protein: CASSYDRANEKLFF
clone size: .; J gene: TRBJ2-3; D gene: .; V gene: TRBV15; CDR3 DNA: TGTGCCACCAGCAGAGGCGGGAGCACAGATACGCAGTATTTT; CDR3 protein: CATSRGGSTDTQYF
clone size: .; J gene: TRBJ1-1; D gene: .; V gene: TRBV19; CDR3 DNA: TGTGCCAGTAGCCCATATCAAGACTCGGCCGAAGCTTTCTTT; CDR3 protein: CASSPYQDSAEAFF
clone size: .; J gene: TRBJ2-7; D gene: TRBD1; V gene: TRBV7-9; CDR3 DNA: TGTGCCAGCAGCTGGACAGGGTTCTCCTACGAGCAGTACTTC; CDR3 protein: CASSWTGFSYEQYF
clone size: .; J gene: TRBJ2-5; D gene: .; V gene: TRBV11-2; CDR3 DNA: TGTGCCAGCAGCTTAGTAGAAGAAGAGACCCAGTACTTC; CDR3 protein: CASSLVEEETQYF
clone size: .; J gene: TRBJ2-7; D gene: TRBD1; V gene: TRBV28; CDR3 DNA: TGTGCCAGCAGCAACGCCGGGACAGGGGCGAGAGAGCAGTACTTC; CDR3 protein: CASSNAGTGAREQYF
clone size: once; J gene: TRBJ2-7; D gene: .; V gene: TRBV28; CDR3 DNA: TGTGCCAGCAGTTTACCGGGACAAAAGTCCTACGAGCAGTACTTC; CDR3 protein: CASSLPGQKSYEQYF
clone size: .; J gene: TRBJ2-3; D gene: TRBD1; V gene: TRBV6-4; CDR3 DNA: TGTGCCAGCAGCCCTACCGGGACAGGGGGTACAGATACGCAGTATTTT; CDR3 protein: CASSPTGTGGTDTQYF
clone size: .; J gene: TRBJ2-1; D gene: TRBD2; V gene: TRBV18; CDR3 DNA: TGTGCCAGCTCACAACTAGCGGGGTACGAGTCCTACAATGAGCAGTTCTTC; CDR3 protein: CASSQLAGYESYNEQFF
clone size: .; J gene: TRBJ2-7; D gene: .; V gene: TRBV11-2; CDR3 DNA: TGTGCCAGCAGCTTAGTCGGAGAAAGCTCCTACGAGCAGTACTTC; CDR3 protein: CASSLVGESSYEQYF
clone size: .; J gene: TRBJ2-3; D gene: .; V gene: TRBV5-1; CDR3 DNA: TGCGCCAGCAGCTTGGACAGTGCGGGAAGCGGCACAGATACGCAGTATTTT; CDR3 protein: CASSLDSAGSGTDTQYF
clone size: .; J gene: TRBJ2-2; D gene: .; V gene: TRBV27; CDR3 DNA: TGTGCCAGCAGTTTGGAGGACAGAGGCGGGGAGCTGTTTTTT; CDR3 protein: CASSLEDRGGELFF
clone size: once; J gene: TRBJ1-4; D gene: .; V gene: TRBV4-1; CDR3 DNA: TGCGCCAGCAGCCTGATTGCGGAGGGCAGGAATGAAAAACTGTTTTTT; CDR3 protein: CASSLIAEGRNEKLFF
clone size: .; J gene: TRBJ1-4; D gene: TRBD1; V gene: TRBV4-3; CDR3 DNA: TGCGCCAGCAGCCAAGTCACAGGGGGCATGACTAATGAAAAACTGTTTTTT; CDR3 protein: CASSQVTGGMTNEKLFF
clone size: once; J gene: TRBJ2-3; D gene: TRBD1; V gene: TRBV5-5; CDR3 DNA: TGTGCCAGCGTATACAGGGGAGTCACAGATACGCAGTATTTT; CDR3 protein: CASVYRGVTDTQYF
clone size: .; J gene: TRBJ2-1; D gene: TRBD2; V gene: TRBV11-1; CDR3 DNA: TGTGCCAGCAGCTTATGGACTAGCGGGAGGGCCTACAATGAGCAGTTCTTC; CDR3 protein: CASSLWTSGRAYNEQFF
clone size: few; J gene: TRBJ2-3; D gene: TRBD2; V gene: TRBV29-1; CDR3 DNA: TGCAGCGTTGGGGCTAGCGGGGGGGCCGGTACGCAGTATTTT; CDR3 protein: CSVGASGGAGTQYF
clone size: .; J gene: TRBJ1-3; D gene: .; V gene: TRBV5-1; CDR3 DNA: TGCGCCAGCAGCTTGGAGAGCTCTGGAAACACCATATATTTT; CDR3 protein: CASSLESSGNTIYF
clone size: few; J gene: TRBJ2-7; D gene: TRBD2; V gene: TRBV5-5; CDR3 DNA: TGTGCCAGCAGCTTGGTAGCGGGACACACTTACGAGCAGTACTTC; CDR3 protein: CASSLVAGHTYEQYF
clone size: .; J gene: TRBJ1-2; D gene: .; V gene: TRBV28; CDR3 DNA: TGTGCCAGCAGTTGGGGCAGCACCCGAAATGGCTACACCTTC; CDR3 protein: CASSWGSTRNGYTF
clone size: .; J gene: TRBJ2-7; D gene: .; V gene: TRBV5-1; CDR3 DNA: TGCGCCAGCAGCTTGGACAGAACCTACGAGCAGTACTTC; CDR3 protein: CASSLDRTYEQYF
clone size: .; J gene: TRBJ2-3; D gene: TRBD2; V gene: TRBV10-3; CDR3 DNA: TGTGCCATCAGTGAGGGGCGGGGGGTAGACACAGATACGCAGTGTTTT; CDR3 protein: CAISEGRGVDTDTQCF